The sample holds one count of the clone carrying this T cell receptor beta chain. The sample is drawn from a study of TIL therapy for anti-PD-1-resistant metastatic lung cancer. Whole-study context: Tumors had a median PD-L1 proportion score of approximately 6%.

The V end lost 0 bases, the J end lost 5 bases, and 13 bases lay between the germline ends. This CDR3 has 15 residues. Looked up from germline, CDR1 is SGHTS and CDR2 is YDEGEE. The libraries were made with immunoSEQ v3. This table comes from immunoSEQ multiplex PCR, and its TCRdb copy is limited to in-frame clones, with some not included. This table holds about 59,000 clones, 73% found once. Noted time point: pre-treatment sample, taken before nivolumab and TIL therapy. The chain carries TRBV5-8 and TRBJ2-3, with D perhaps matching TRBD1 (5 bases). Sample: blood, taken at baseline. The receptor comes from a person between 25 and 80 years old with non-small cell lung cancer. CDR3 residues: CASSLVLGRVDTQYF. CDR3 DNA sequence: TGTGCCAGCAGCTTGGTGCTGGGGCGCGTAGATACGCAGTATTTT.